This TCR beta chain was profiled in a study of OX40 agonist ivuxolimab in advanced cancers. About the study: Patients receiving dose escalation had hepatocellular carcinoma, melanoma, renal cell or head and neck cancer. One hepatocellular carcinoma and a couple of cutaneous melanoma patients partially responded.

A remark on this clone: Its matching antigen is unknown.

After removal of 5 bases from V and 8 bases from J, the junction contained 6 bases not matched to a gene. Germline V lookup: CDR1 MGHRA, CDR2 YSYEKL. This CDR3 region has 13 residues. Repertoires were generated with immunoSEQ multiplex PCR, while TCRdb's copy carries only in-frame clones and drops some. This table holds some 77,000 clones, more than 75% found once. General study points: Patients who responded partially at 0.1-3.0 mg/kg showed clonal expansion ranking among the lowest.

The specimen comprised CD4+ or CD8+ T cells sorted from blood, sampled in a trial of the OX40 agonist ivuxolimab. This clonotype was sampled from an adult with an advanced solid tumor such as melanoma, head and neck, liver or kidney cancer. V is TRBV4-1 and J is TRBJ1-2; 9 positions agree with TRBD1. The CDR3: CASSSGQGYGYTF. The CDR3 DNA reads TGCGCCAGCAGCTCGGGACAGGGTTACGGCTACACCTTC.